These 21 T cell receptor beta chains originate from one sample sequenced in a study of blood T cell repertoires in COVID-19. The protocol was immunoSEQ multiplex PCR, while the TCRdb copy is restricted to in-frame clones and leaves out a portion. There are hundreds of thousands of clones in the sample; approximately 85% occur only once, and around 0.7% lies in the top ten. The sample taken for sequencing was peripheral blood. These receptors were taken from a human donor in a cohort sampled during active COVID-19.

V and J are TRBV3-1 (or the pseudogene TRBV3-2) and TRBJ2-2; unclear D gene. There are 13 residues in the CDR3. Germline V gives CDR1 LGHDT, CDR2 YNNKEL (reference sequence). V was trimmed by 4 bases and J by 6 bases, leaving 9 bases between them. CDR3 bases: TGTGCCAGCAGCCGTTATGAGGCCGGGGAGCTGTTTTTT. Its translation is CASSRYEAGELFF.

CDR3 residues: CASSHSTLRTNEKLFF. The DNA of the CDR3 is TGTGCCAGCAGTCACTCCACTCTGAGGACTAATGAAAAACTGTTTTTT. The chain combines TRBV7-2 with TRBJ1-4; no definite D call. The V gene's germline CDR1 is SGHTA and CDR2 FQGNSA. The CDR3 covers 16 residues. Deletions cut 6 bases from V and 2 bases from J, with 16 bases between.

This clone has only a few counts. V gene TRBV7-2 combines with J gene TRBJ2-1, with 9 bases aligning to TRBD2. Germline V gene data show CDR1 as SGHTA and CDR2 as FQGNSA. Trimming cost V 6 bases and J 8 bases; bases outside gene matches: 5. The CDR3 totals 13 residues. The CDR3 spells CASSTSGLYEQFF. As DNA, the CDR3 is TGTGCCAGCAGTACTAGCGGGTTGTATGAGCAGTTCTTC.

The genes are TRBV7-9 and TRBJ2-5; D may be TRBD1 (5 bases). The germline V and J ends were trimmed by 10 bases and 0 bases, with 12 bases remaining between them. The length of the CDR3 is 13 residues. Germline V gene data show CDR1 as SEHNR and CDR2 as FQNEAQ (reference sequence). CDR3: CATRSGYQETQYF. The DNA of the CDR3 is TGTGCCACTAGATCAGGGTACCAAGAGACCCAGTACTTC.

V is TRBV7-8 and J is TRBJ2-7; D uncertain. The CDR3 covers 11 residues. V gave up 3 bases and J gave up 3 bases, with 3 bases separating them. Germline assignment: CDR1 SGHVS and CDR2 FQNEAQ. CDR3 nucleotide sequence: TGTGCCAGCAGCTTCAACTACGAGCAGTACTTC. It specifies CASSFNYEQYF.

As DNA, the CDR3 is TGTGCCACCCAGGGGGGAGGCGAGCAGTACTTC. Amino acid sequence: CATQGGGEQYF. The rearrangement links TRBV28 to TRBJ2-7; a possible D gene is TRBD1 (7 bases). Germline V lookup: CDR1 MDHEN, CDR2 SYDVKM. CDR3 length: 11 amino acids. V was cut by 10 bases and J by 6 bases, with 13 bases left in between.

This chain uses TRBV30 with TRBJ2-7; 7 bases are shared with TRBD1. CDR3 size: 15 residues. V was clipped by 0 bases and J by 4 bases; unmatched bases: 9. From germline, CDR1 is GTSNPN and CDR2 SVGIG (reference sequence). CDR3 region: CAWSVGYGRGYEQYF. The CDR3 nucleotides read TGTGCCTGGAGTGTAGGGTATGGCAGGGGGTACGAGCAGTACTTC.

The chain couples TRBV7-9 to TRBJ2-7; 7 bases match TRBD2. The germline V gene has CDR1 SEHNR and CDR2 FQNEAQ (reference sequence). This CDR3 comprises 15 residues. V was clipped by 6 bases and J by 4 bases; unmatched bases: 12. The CDR3: CASSWGGLPGYEQYF. In nucleotides, the CDR3 is TGTGCCAGCAGTTGGGGAGGGTTGCCCGGATACGAGCAGTACTTC.

This clone has more than one count but fewer than ten. The chain combines TRBV30 with TRBJ2-7, with 14 bases lining up with TRBD2. Germline trimming cut 5 bases from V and 6 bases from J; bases unmatched to any gene: 3. CDR1 is GTSNPN and CDR2 is SVGIG in the germline V gene (reference sequence). This CDR3 spans 13 amino acids. CDR3 amino acids: CAWEGLAGGEQYF. CDR3 DNA sequence: TGTGCCTGGGAAGGACTAGCGGGAGGCGAGCAGTACTTC.

The rearrangement uses TRBV6-5 and TRBJ1-6, with a tentative D call TRBD1 (6 bases). CDR3 size: 13 residues. Germline V gives CDR1 MNHEY, CDR2 SVGAGI. V dropped 8 bases and J dropped 9 bases, with 14 bases sitting between them. The CDR3 DNA sequence: TGTGCCAGCTACAGGGCTGTCGGTTCACCCCTCCACTTT. The encoded protein is CASYRAVGSPLHF.

This chain joins TRBV18 and TRBJ2-5; TRBD2 aligns across 13 bases. Germline loops: CDR1 KGHSH, CDR2 LQKENI. The CDR3 covers 18 residues. The V and J ends lost 3 bases and 4 bases, in that order; junction bases with no gene match: 11. This chain's CDR3 is CASSPKIGLAGAGETQYF. The CDR3 DNA sequence: TGTGCCAGCTCACCCAAAATCGGACTAGCGGGAGCTGGAGAGACCCAGTACTTC.

The rearrangement links TRBV5-8 to TRBJ1-2, with 7 positions matching TRBD1. Per the germline V gene, CDR1 is SGHTS and CDR2 is YDEGEE. The V segment lost 2 bases and the J segment 7 bases; nucleotides outside the gene matches: 14. The length of the CDR3 is 16 residues. In DNA, the CDR3 is TGTGCCAGCAGCTTTCACAGGGGCCCACCCCTGGGTGGCTACACCTTC. Translated: CASSFHRGPPLGGYTF.

The chain has TRBV28 and TRBJ1-3, with D perhaps TRBD1 (5 bases). Trimming left V 5 bases short and J 4 bases short, with 21 bases between. Germline V gene lookup returns CDR1 MDHEN and CDR2 SYDVKM. The length of the CDR3 is 17 residues. The CDR3 region has the DNA TGTGCCAGCAGTGCACCCGGGACTGAGCTTTGGGGAAACACCATATATTTT. It encodes CASSAPGTELWGNTIYF.

The chain recombines TRBV27 with TRBJ2-7, with TRBD1 matching over 9 bases. V shed 4 bases, J shed 7 bases, and the junction held 5 bases outside the gene matches. The CDR3 sequence is 13 residues long. CDR1 is MNHEY and CDR2 is SMNVEV in the germline V gene (reference sequence). The CDR3 here is CASSYGQGREQYF. CDR3 nucleotide sequence: TGTGCCAGCAGTTACGGACAGGGGCGGGAGCAGTACTTC.

The chain links TRBV11-2 to TRBJ2-5, with 8 positions matching TRBD2. V lost 1 base and J lost 4; bases outside the gene matches: 8. This CDR3 region has 16 residues. The germline V gene has CDR1 SGHAT and CDR2 FQNNGV. CDR3 protein: CASSLASGGRRETQYF. In DNA form, the CDR3 reads TGTGCCAGCAGCTTAGCATCGGGGGGGCGGCGAGAGACCCAGTACTTC.

The chain uses TRBV20-1 and TRBJ1-5; a weak D match, TRBD1 (5 bases). There are 14 residues in the CDR3. CDR1 and CDR2 (germline): DFQATT, SNEGSKA (reference sequence). The V gene lost 3 bases and the J gene lost 2 bases, with 11 bases spanning the gap. The CDR3 region has the DNA TGCAGTGCTAGTCGGCAGGGCGGCAATCAGCCCCAGCATTTT. Translated, it gives CSASRQGGNQPQHF.

This chain links TRBV3-1 (or the pseudogene TRBV3-2) with TRBJ2-2; 8 positions match TRBD2. The CDR3 has 16 residues. J lost 7 bases, V lost 1 base, and 8 bases had no gene match. Per germline, CDR1 LGHDT and CDR2 YNNKEL (reference sequence). This CDR3 is CASSQGIREGVGELFF. CDR3 DNA: TGTGCCAGCAGCCAAGGGATTCGGGAGGGGGTCGGGGAGCTGTTTTTT.

V gene TRBV7-9 combines with J gene TRBJ1-1; 9 nucleotides match TRBD1. Germline V gives CDR1 SEHNR, CDR2 FQNEAQ (reference sequence). The CDR3 has 14 amino acids. The V gene end was trimmed by 7 bases and the J gene end by 5 bases; junction bases not matched to a gene: 8. The CDR3 nucleotides read TGTGCCAGCACTGCTACAGGGGGCAATACTGAAGCTTTCTTT. It translates to CASTATGGNTEAFF.

J is TRBJ2-7 and V is TRBV7-8; no definite D call. V lost 1 base, J lost 11 bases, and 27 bases lay in between. This CDR3 has 17 residues. Per the germline V gene, CDR1 is SGHVS and CDR2 is FQNEAQ. The CDR3 is CASSLEALPQDPFYEYF. In DNA, the CDR3 is TGTGCCAGCAGCTTAGAAGCTCTTCCCCAGGATCCTTTCTATGAGTACTTC.

The gene calls are TRBV3-1 (or the pseudogene TRBV3-2) and TRBJ2-1; D is possibly TRBD2 (7 bases). Trimming removed 0 bases at V and 6 bases at J, with 18 bases between. The germline CDR1 and CDR2 sequences are LGHDT and YNNKEL (reference sequence). The CDR3 is 17 residues long. The CDR3 DNA reads TGTGCCAGCAGCCAAGATCCGGGGAGGGGGGGCCTCAATGAGCAGTTCTTC. Residues: CASSQDPGRGGLNEQFF.

The rearrangement joins TRBV5-1 to TRBJ2-7; maybe TRBD2 (6 bases). The V end lost 5 bases, the J end lost 3 bases, and 18 bases lay between the germline ends. Germline CDR1 SGHRS, CDR2 YFSETQ. CDR3 length: 15 residues. CDR3 DNA sequence: TGCGCCAGCAGAGCCTCCCAGGCGGGGAGCTACGAGCAGTACTTC. Amino acid sequence: CASRASQAGSYEQYF. The whole variable domain, remainder taken from reference TRBV5-1 and TRBJ2-7, is KAGVTQTPRYLIKTRGQQVTLSCSPISGHRSVSWYQQTPGQGLQFLFEYFSETQRNKGNFPGRFSGRQFSNSRSEMNVSTLELGDSALYLCASRASQAGSYEQYFGPGTRLTVT.